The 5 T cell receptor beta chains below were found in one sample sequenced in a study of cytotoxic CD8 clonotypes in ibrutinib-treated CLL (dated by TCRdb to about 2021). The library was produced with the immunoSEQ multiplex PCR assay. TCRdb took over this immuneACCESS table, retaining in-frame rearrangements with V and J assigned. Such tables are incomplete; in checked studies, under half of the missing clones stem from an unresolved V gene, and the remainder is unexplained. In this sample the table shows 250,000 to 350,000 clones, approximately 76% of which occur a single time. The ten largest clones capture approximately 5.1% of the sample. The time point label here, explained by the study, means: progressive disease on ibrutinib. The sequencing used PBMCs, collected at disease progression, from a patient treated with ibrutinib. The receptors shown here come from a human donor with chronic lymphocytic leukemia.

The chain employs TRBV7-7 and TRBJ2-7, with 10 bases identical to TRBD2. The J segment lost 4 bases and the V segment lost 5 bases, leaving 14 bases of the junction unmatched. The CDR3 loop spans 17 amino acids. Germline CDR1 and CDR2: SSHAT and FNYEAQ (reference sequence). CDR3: CASSLHFSGRLTYEQYF. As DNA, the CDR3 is TGTGCCAGCAGCCTCCATTTTAGCGGGAGGCTGACTTACGAGCAGTACTTC.

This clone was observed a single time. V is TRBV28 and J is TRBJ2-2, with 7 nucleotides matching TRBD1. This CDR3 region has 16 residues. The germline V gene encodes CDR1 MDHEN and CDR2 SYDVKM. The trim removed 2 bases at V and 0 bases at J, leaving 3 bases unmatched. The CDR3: CASSLTGQANTGELFF. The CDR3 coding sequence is TGTGCCAGCAGTTTAACCGGACAGGCGAACACCGGGGAGCTGTTTTTT.

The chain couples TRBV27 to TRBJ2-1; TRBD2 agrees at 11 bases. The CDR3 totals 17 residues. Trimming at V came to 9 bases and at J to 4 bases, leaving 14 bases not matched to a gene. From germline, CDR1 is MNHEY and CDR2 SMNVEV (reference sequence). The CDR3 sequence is CASSPPLAGGRYNEQFF. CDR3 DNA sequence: TGTGCCAGTTCCCCCCCCCTAGCGGGAGGCCGATACAATGAGCAGTTCTTC.

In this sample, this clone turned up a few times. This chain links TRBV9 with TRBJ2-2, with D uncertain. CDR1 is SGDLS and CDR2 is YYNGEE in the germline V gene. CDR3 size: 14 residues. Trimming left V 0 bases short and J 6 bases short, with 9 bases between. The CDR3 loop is CASSVALPSGELFF. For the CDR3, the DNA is TGTGCCAGCAGCGTAGCTCTCCCATCCGGGGAGCTGTTTTTT.

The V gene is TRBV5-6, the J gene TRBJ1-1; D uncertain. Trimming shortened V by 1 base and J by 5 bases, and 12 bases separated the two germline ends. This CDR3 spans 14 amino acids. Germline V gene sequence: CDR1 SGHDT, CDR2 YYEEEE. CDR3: CASSLIQSETEAFF. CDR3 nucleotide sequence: TGTGCCAGCAGCTTGATCCAGAGCGAGACTGAAGCTTTCTTT.